These T cell receptor beta chains were read from a single sample in a study of T cell changes during pregnancy in multiple sclerosis. This table comes from immunoSEQ multiplex PCR, and its TCRdb copy is limited to in-frame clones, with some not included. The data contain roughly 72,000 clones, 94% of them seen just once; the ten biggest clones take up about 0.13%. This material consisted of CD4+ T cells from peripheral blood mononuclear cells, taken after pregnancy. The receptors shown here come from a female donor with multiple sclerosis, enrolled in a pregnancy study. The CDR3 runs from the conserved cysteine through the conserved F or W. A D gene is named only where the DNA matches it firmly.

>.|TRBV7-2|TRBJ2-7
CASSQGAEQYF
>.|TRBV30|TRBJ1-1
CAWSGNSEAFF
>TRBD1|TRBV2|TRBJ1-4
CASSPTGGTNEKLFF
>TRBD1|TRBV5-1|TRBJ2-4
CASSPTRGPQGAKNIQYF
>TRBD2|TRBV7-9|TRBJ2-3
CASSPTSGRSDTQYF
>TRBD2|TRBV6-6|TRBJ2-7
CASSLGLAASSYF
>.|TRBV6-1|TRBJ2-7
CASRTPILYEQYF
>TRBD2|TRBV27|TRBJ2-1
CASSLWVAGGPTNEQFF
>.|TRBV19|TRBJ1-2
CASSDRQAYGYTF
>TRBD1|TRBV28|TRBJ1-5
CASSIPRTGRNQPQHF
>TRBD2|TRBV28|TRBJ2-3
CASSPRGVAGVRNTQYF
>TRBD1|TRBV7-6|TRBJ1-4
CASSFQSGQGEKLFF
>TRBD1|TRBV15|TRBJ1-2
CATSYTQGVYGYTF
>.|TRBV11-3|TRBJ2-1
CASSETSINEQFF
>.|TRBV5-6|TRBJ2-3
CASSLESGLRTDTQYF
>.|TRBV2|TRBJ1-2
CASSVSRGYTF
>.|TRBV2|TRBJ2-3
CASRRDSTDTQYF
>TRBD1|TRBV27|TRBJ1-5
CASSPLTGTGNRNQPQHF